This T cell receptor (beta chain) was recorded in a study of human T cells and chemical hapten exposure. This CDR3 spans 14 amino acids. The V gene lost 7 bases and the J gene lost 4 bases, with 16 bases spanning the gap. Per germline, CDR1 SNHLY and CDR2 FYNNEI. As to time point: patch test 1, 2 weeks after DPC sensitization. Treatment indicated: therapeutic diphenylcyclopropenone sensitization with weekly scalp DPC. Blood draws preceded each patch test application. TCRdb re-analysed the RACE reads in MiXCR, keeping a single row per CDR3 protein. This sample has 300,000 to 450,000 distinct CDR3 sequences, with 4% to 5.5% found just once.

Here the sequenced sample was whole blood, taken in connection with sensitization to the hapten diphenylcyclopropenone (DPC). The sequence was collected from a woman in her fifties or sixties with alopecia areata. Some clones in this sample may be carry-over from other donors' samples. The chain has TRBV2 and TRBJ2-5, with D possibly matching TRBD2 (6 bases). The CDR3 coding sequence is TGTGCCAGCACCCTCAACCGGGGGAGAGAGACCCAGTACTTC. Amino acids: CASTLNRGRETQYF. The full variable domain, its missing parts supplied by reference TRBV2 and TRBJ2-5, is EPEVTQTPSHQVTQMGQEVILRCVPISNHLYFYWYRQILGQKVEFLVSFYNNEISEKSEIFDDQFSVERPDGSNFTLKIRSTKLEDSAMYFCASTLNRGRETQYFGPGTRLLVL.